The next 31 T cell receptor beta chains were all read from a single sample in a study of blood T cell repertoires in COVID-19 (dated by TCRdb to 2020 to 2022). Library prep was done by the immunoSEQ multiplex PCR assay. This is the immuneACCESS table as TCRdb keeps it, with only in-frame sequences that have V and J called. A part of the clones is gone; compared with another copy, unresolved V genes explain less than half, and the rest is unexplained. This sample gives around 38,000 clones in total; about 85% of them show up just once. The ten largest clones add up to roughly 5% of the sample. The sequenced material came from peripheral blood. The source is a man between 60 and 70 years old with COVID-19, enrolled during active disease.

This clone is a singleton in its sample. The rearrangement uses TRBV28 and TRBJ1-5, with D possibly being TRBD1 (6 bases). Per the germline V gene, CDR1 is MDHEN and CDR2 is SYDVKM. This CDR3 contains 14 residues. The V and J ends lost 6 bases and 0 bases respectively, with 9 bases between them. The CDR3 DNA sequence: TGTGCCAGCAGCCAGGACAGTAGCAATCAGCCCCAGCATTTT. The encoded protein is CASSQDSSNQPQHF.

The rearrangement uses TRBV7-3 and TRBJ2-2, with D possibly matching TRBD1 (6 bases). Germline CDR1 and CDR2: SGHTA and FQGTGA. CDR3 size: 14 residues. V lost 5 bases and J 5 bases, leaving 12 bases between the germline ends. In DNA form, the CDR3 reads TGTGCCAGCAGCACACAGGGTGGGACCGGGGAGCTGTTTTTT. Amino acid sequence: CASSTQGGTGELFF.

The J gene is TRBJ2-7, the V gene TRBV7-9, with TRBD1 matching over 8 bases. The CDR3 length is 15 residues. After removal of 8 bases from V and 6 bases from J, the junction contained 15 bases not matched to a gene. From germline, CDR1 is SEHNR and CDR2 FQNEAQ (reference sequence). The CDR3 reads CASGPGDRRLREQYF. CDR3 DNA: TGTGCCAGCGGCCCGGGGGACAGGAGGCTTCGCGAGCAGTACTTC.

The rearrangement uses TRBV6-1 and TRBJ2-7; TRBD1 matches at 7 bases. The junction had 10 bases not matched to a gene; V was cut back by 1 base and J by 7 bases. Per the germline V gene, CDR1 is MNHNS and CDR2 is SASEGT. This CDR3 is built from 15 residues. Written as DNA, the CDR3 is TGTGCCAGCAGTGAAGAGGGACAGATTCCGTATGAGCAGTACTTC. Residues: CASSEEGQIPYEQYF.

The chain employs TRBV18 and TRBJ2-2; D unresolved. Per germline, CDR1 KGHSH and CDR2 LQKENI. Trimming removed 4 bases at V and 0 bases at J, with 9 bases between. The CDR3 length is 15 residues. CDR3 DNA sequence: TGTGCCAGCTCACTCCATACAGCGAACACCGGGGAGCTGTTTTTT. Its translation: CASSLHTANTGELFF.

The chain couples TRBV5-4 to TRBJ2-7; 10 bases fit TRBD1. The CDR3 length is 16 residues. Germline trimming cut 4 bases from V and 2 bases from J; bases unmatched to any gene: 9. CDR1 and CDR2 from the germline V gene are SGHNT and YYREEE (reference sequence). The CDR3 loop is CASSPRTGTGAYEQYF. CDR3 nucleotide sequence: TGTGCCAGCAGCCCTAGAACCGGGACAGGGGCCTACGAGCAGTACTTC.

CDR3 amino acids: CASGLVPWGQSGANVLTF. The CDR3 DNA follows: TGTGCTAGTGGTTTGGTACCATGGGGGCAGTCGGGGGCCAACGTCCTGACTTTC. The V and J genes are TRBV12-5 and TRBJ2-6, with a tentative D call TRBD1 (6 bases). Trimming cost V 0 bases and J 4 bases, with 16 bases left between them. This CDR3 is 18 amino acids long. Germline CDR1 is LGHNT and CDR2 is FRNRAP.

V and J are TRBV28 and TRBJ2-2; TRBD1 matches 7 bases. Germline trimming cut 5 bases from V and 1 base from J; bases unmatched to any gene: 7. The CDR3 contains 16 residues. Germline V gives CDR1 MDHEN, CDR2 SYDVKM. The CDR3 coding sequence is TGTGCCAGCAGTATCCCCGGGACAGAGAACACCGGGGAGCTGTTTTTT. The encoded protein is CASSIPGTENTGELFF.

The V gene is TRBV7-3, the J gene TRBJ2-2; 7 bases fit TRBD2. The junction had 6 bases not matched to a gene; V was cut back by 4 bases and J by 7 bases. There are 14 residues in the CDR3. The germline V gene encodes CDR1 SGHTA and CDR2 FQGTGA. Here the CDR3 DNA reads TGTGCCAGCAGCTCCGGACTAGTTAGCGGGGAGCTGTTTTTT. Its protein product is CASSSGLVSGELFF.

The chain employs TRBV5-6 and TRBJ1-5; D might be TRBD1 (5 bases). The ends were cut back, 2 bases at V and 3 bases at J, with 12 bases in the middle. Germline assignment: CDR1 SGHDT and CDR2 YYEEEE. This CDR3 region has 15 residues. The CDR3 DNA reads as TGTGCCAGCAGCTTACTCGACAGCCCCAATCAGCCCCAGCATTTT. Protein: CASSLLDSPNQPQHF.

The chain combines TRBV11-2 with TRBJ2-7, with D unresolved. The CDR3 runs 13 residues. CDR1 and CDR2 from the germline V gene are SGHAT and FQNNGV. Trimming removed 1 base from V and 7 bases from J, with 11 bases in between. CDR3 sequence: CASSLVPPEEQYF. In DNA form, the CDR3 reads TGTGCCAGCAGCTTAGTACCTCCCGAGGAGCAGTACTTC.

V gene TRBV5-4 combines with J gene TRBJ2-1; tentative D call: TRBD1 (7 bases). Per the germline V gene, CDR1 is SGHNT and CDR2 is YYREEE (reference sequence). The CDR3 is 14 residues long. V gave up 5 bases and J gave up 8 bases, with 17 bases separating them. CDR3 loop: CASSYPGGLDEQFF. The CDR3 region has the DNA TGTGCCAGCAGTTACCCAGGGGGGCTGGATGAGCAGTTCTTC.

The chain recombines TRBV30 with TRBJ2-6; 7 bases fit TRBD1. Trimming at V came to 4 bases and at J to 0 bases, leaving 6 bases not matched to a gene. The length of the CDR3 is 16 residues. Germline CDR1 reads GTSNPN; CDR2 reads SVGIG (reference sequence). This CDR3 reads CAWTRQGFSGANVLTF. The CDR3 nucleotides are TGTGCCTGGACCCGACAGGGTTTCTCTGGGGCCAACGTCCTGACTTTC.

This clone was seen a handful of times. The V call is TRBV10-3, the J call TRBJ2-5, with 14 bases lining up with TRBD2. Germline lookup yields CDR1 ENHRY and CDR2 SYGVKD. The CDR3 runs 16 residues. The V segment lost 6 bases and the J segment 5 bases; nucleotides outside the gene matches: 8. The CDR3 loop reads CAISTGLAGVGETQYF. Here the CDR3 DNA reads TGTGCCATCAGCACGGGACTAGCGGGAGTCGGGGAGACCCAGTACTTC.

The chain carries TRBV18 and TRBJ1-1; 9 bases align to TRBD1. Trimming cost V 4 bases and J 6 bases; bases outside gene matches: 3. CDR1 is KGHSH and CDR2 is LQKENI in the germline V gene. This CDR3 comprises 13 residues. The CDR3 spells CASSLRDRAEAFF. The CDR3 nucleotides read TGTGCCAGCTCACTCCGGGACAGGGCTGAAGCTTTCTTT. The variable domain in full, with the rest retrieved from reference TRBV18 and TRBJ1-1, is NAGVMQNPRHLVRRRGQEARLRCSPMKGHSHVYWYRQLPEEGLKFMVYLQKENIIDESGMPKERFSAEFPKEGPSILRIQQVVRGDSAAYFCASSLRDRAEAFFGQGTRLTVV.

The V and J genes are TRBV2 and TRBJ2-7; D is perhaps TRBD1 (6 bases). This CDR3 contains 14 residues. With 6 bases removed from V and 0 bases from J, the gap between germline ends came to 12 bases. Germline CDR1 reads SNHLY; CDR2 reads FYNNEI. CDR3 bases: TGTGCCAGCAGCGACAGGCAAAGCTCCTACGAGCAGTACTTC. Protein: CASSDRQSSYEQYF.

V is TRBV5-1 and J is TRBJ2-3; 9 positions agree with TRBD2. This CDR3 contains 17 residues. The V gene's germline CDR1 is SGHRS and CDR2 YFSETQ. The junction had 7 bases not matched to a gene; V was cut back by 2 bases and J by 0 bases. The CDR3 DNA follows: TGCGCCAGCAGCTTCCTTGCGGGAGGGCCGAGCACAGATACGCAGTATTTT. Its translation: CASSFLAGGPSTDTQYF.

V gene TRBV6-5 combines with J gene TRBJ2-5, with TRBD2 identical over 13 bases. CDR3 length: 15 residues. Trimming removed 8 bases from V and 0 bases from J; junction bases left unmatched: 3. Germline V gives CDR1 MNHEY, CDR2 SVGAGI. CDR3 in amino acids: CASGGLAGYQETQYF. CDR3 nucleotide sequence: TGTGCCAGCGGGGGACTAGCGGGGTACCAAGAGACCCAGTACTTC.

The rearrangement uses TRBV7-3 and TRBJ2-1, with 9 nucleotides matching TRBD1. Germline assignment: CDR1 SGHTA and CDR2 FQGTGA. There are 15 residues in the CDR3. Germline trimming cut 5 bases from V and 1 base from J; bases unmatched to any gene: 3. CDR3 in DNA: TGTGCCAGCAGCGCGGGACAGGGTTCCTACAATGAGCAGTTCTTC. Amino acid sequence: CASSAGQGSYNEQFF. Looking up the rest from reference TRBV7-3 and TRBJ2-1 gives the full variable domain: GAGVSQTPSNKVTEKGKYVELRCDPISGHTALYWYRQSLGQGPEFLIYFQGTGAADDSGLPNDRFFAVRPEGSVSTLKIQRTERGDSAVYLCASSAGQGSYNEQFFGPGTRLTVL.

The chain has TRBV3-1 (or the pseudogene TRBV3-2) and TRBJ1-1; 7 bases map to TRBD1. The germline gives CDR1 LGHDT, CDR2 YNNKEL (reference sequence). After removal of 0 bases from V and 5 bases from J, the junction contained 15 bases not matched to a gene. The CDR3 is made up of 18 amino acids. The CDR3: CASSQEGVGGRVQTEAFF. The DNA of the CDR3 is TGTGCCAGCAGCCAAGAGGGGGTAGGGGGCCGTGTTCAGACTGAAGCTTTCTTT.

This chain joins TRBV20-1 and TRBJ1-2; no definite D call. Trimming left V 3 bases short and J 5 bases short, with 4 bases between. The CDR3 contains 10 residues. Germline assignment: CDR1 DFQATT and CDR2 SNEGSKA (reference sequence). The CDR3 sequence: CSARSYGYTF. The CDR3, as DNA: TGCAGTGCTAGGTCTTATGGCTACACCTTC.

This clone was observed a single time. Compared with germline, one end of the junction differs, possibly owing to a read error. The gene calls are TRBV20-1 and TRBJ1-3; the D is unclear. The V gene's germline CDR1 is DFQATT and CDR2 SNEGSKA (reference sequence). CDR3 size: 11 residues. CDR3 DNA sequence: TGCAGTGCTAGGGTTGGAGACACCATATATTTT. This sequence encodes CSARVGDTIYF.

This chain joins TRBV11-2 and TRBJ2-7; tentative D call: TRBD1 (7 bases). The V end lost 1 base, the J end lost 7 bases, and 17 bases lay between the germline ends. CDR1 and CDR2 from the germline V gene are SGHAT and FQNNGV. The CDR3 is 15 residues long. The chain's CDR3 is CASSLVGPGGREQYF. The CDR3 nucleotides read TGTGCCAGCAGCTTAGTAGGTCCAGGGGGGCGTGAGCAGTACTTC.

This clone has only one observation. The rearrangement links TRBV28 to TRBJ2-5, with 10 positions matching TRBD2. The CDR3 contains 14 residues. Germline CDR1 is MDHEN and CDR2 is SYDVKM. With V trimmed by 10 bases and J by 4 bases, 9 bases remained unmatched. CDR3: CATQSGRALETQYF. CDR3 nucleotides: TGTGCCACCCAAAGCGGGAGGGCCTTAGAGACCCAGTACTTC.

This clone was detected once. The gene calls are TRBV9 and TRBJ1-3; D gene unclear. V was clipped by 7 bases and J by 0 bases, with 11 bases between them. Germline values: CDR1 SGDLS, CDR2 YYNGEE. This CDR3 is built from 14 residues. CDR3 amino acids: CASRRDSSGNTIYF. In nucleotides, the CDR3 is TGTGCCAGCCGGAGAGATAGCTCTGGAAACACCATATATTTT.

V is TRBV27 and J is TRBJ2-4; D remains unclear. V shed 6 bases and J shed 6 bases, with 15 bases lying between them. The CDR3 runs 14 residues. Per the germline V gene, CDR1 is MNHEY and CDR2 is SMNVEV (reference sequence). The CDR3 sequence is CASRPDTVRNIQYF. The CDR3 region has the DNA TGTGCCAGCAGACCCGACACGGTACGAAACATTCAGTACTTC.

The chain is built from TRBV5-4 and TRBJ1-1; D gene unclear. CDR1 is SGHNT, CDR2 YYREEE, per germline (reference sequence). The CDR3 totals 14 residues. The V and J ends lost 1 base and 4 bases respectively, with 11 bases between them. CDR3 sequence (DNA): TGTGCCAGCAGCTTGTCGGGAGGCGGCACTGAAGCTTTCTTT. Protein product: CASSLSGGGTEAFF. Together with reference TRBV5-4 and TRBJ1-1, the CDR3 gives the full variable domain: ETGVTQSPTHLIKTRGQQVTLRCSSQSGHNTVSWYQQALGQGPQFIFQYYREEENGRGNFPPRFSGLQFPNYSSELNVNALELDDSALYLCASSLSGGGTEAFFGQGTRLTVV.

V is TRBV29-1 and J is TRBJ2-7; 13 nucleotides align to TRBD2. After removal of 6 bases from V and 1 base from J, the junction contained 9 bases not matched to a gene. CDR3 size: 16 residues. The germline CDR1 and CDR2 sequences are SQVTM and ANQGSEA. CDR3 region: CSVRTPGLAGSYEQYF. CDR3 DNA: TGCAGCGTGAGGACCCCGGGACTAGCGGGGTCCTACGAGCAGTACTTC.

The chain links TRBV27 to TRBJ1-4; 8 nucleotides line up with TRBD1. The CDR3 consists of 15 residues. CDR1 is MNHEY and CDR2 is SMNVEV in the germline V gene (reference sequence). J gave up 3 bases and V 6 bases, and 6 bases lay outside the gene matches. The CDR3 is CASRRTGYSNEKLFF. CDR3 DNA: TGTGCCAGCAGAAGGACAGGGTATTCTAATGAAAAACTGTTTTTT. The entire variable domain, with the rest obtained from reference TRBV27 and TRBJ1-4, is as follows: EAQVTQNPRYLITVTGKKLTVTCSQNMNHEYMSWYRQDPGLGLRQIYYSMNVEVTDKGDVPEGYKVSRKEKRNFPLILESPSPNQTSLYFCASRRTGYSNEKLFFGSGTQLSVL.

The gene calls are TRBV11-2 and TRBJ1-2, with TRBD1 matching over 10 bases. J gave up 4 bases and V 5 bases, and 7 bases lay outside the gene matches. CDR3 length equals 15 residues. The V gene's germline CDR1 is SGHAT and CDR2 FQNNGV. The CDR3 protein is CASSLGTGVIYGYTF. The CDR3 region has the DNA TGTGCCAGCAGCCTTGGGACAGGGGTAATCTATGGCTACACCTTC. Together with reference TRBV11-2 and TRBJ1-2, the CDR3 gives the full variable domain: EAGVAQSPRYKIIEKRQSVAFWCNPISGHATLYWYQQILGQGPKLLIQFQNNGVVDDSQLPKDRFSAERLKGVDSTLKIQPAKLEDSAVYLCASSLGTGVIYGYTFGSGTRLTVV.

The genes are TRBV28 and TRBJ2-7; no definite D call. CDR1 is MDHEN and CDR2 is SYDVKM in the germline V gene. The CDR3 is 11 residues long. V lost 1 base and J 7 bases, leaving 5 bases between the germline ends. DNA for the CDR3: TGTGCCAGCAGTTTATCTCGGGAGCAGTACTTC. This gives the protein CASSLSREQYF.